This TCR beta chain was obtained from a study of Ad26.COV2.S vaccination and SARS-CoV-2 variants. Treatment noted: around 19 received Ad26.COV2.S at low or high dose, single or two shots; about 5 received placebo; per-sample allocation not given. Day 63 following the first vaccine or placebo injection was when the samples were taken. The sample came from a Boston adult aged 18-55 years. Sequenced by immunoSEQ multiplex PCR; TCRdb stores in-frame clones only, minus some. Here the sample spans approximately 410,000 clones, roughly 90% being singletons. Germline values: CDR1 ENHRY, CDR2 SYGVKD. The ends were cut back, 0 bases at V and 6 bases at J, with 11 bases in the middle. The CDR3 is 15 residues long.

This TCR came from a person aged 18-60 years who received the Ad26.COV2.S COVID-19 vaccine or a placebo. Sequencing was performed on peripheral blood, taken in a trial of Ad26.COV2.S vaccine versus placebo. The rearrangement links TRBV10-3 to TRBJ1-4; the D is unclear. CDR3 DNA: TGTGCCATCAGTGAGTCGGTAGGGATCGATGAAAAACTGTTTTTT. It translates to CAISESVGIDEKLFF.